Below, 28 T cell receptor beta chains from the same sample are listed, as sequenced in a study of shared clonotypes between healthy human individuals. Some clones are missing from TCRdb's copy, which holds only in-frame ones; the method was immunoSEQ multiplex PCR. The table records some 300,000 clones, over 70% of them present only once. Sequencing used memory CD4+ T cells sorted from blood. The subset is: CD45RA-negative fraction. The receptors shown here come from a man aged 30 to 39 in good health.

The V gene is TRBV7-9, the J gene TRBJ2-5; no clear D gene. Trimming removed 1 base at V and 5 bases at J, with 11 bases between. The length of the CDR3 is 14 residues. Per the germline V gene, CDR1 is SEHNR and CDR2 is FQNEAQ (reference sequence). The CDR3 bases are TGTGCCAGCAGCTTAGGCCTACTGGTGGAGACCCAGTACTTC. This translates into CASSLGLLVETQYF.

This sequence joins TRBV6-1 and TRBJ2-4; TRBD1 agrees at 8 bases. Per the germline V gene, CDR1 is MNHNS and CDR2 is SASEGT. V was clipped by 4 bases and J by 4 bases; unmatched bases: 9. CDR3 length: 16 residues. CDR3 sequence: CASSVSLTGEKNIQYF. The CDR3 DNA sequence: TGTGCCAGCAGTGTCTCCTTGACAGGGGAAAAAAACATTCAGTACTTC.

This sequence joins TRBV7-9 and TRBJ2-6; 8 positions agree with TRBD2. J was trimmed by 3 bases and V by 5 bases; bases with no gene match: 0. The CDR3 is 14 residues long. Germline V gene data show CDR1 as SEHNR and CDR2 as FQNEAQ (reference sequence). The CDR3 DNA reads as TGTGCCAGCAGCAGCGGGAGTGGGGCCAACGTCCTGACTTTC. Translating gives CASSSGSGANVLTF. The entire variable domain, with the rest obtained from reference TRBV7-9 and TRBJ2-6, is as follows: DTGVSQNPRHKITKRGQNVTFRCDPISEHNRLYWYRQTLGQGPEFLTYFQNEAQLEKSRLLSDRFSAERPKGSFSTLEIQRTEQGDSAMYLCASSSGSGANVLTFGAGSRLTVL.

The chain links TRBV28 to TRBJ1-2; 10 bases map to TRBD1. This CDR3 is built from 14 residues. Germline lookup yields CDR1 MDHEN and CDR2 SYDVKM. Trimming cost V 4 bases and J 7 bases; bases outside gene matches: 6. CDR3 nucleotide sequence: TGTGCCAGCAGTTCGACAGGGGGCATCCTTGGCTACACCTTC. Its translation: CASSSTGGILGYTF.

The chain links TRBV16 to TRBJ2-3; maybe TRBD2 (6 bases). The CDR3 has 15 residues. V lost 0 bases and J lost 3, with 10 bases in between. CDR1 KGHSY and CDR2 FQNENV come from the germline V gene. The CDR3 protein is CASSQSRRETDTQYF. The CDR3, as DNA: TGTGCCAGCAGCCAATCGCGACGGGAGACAGATACGCAGTATTTT.

Written as DNA, the CDR3 is TGTGCCAGCAGCTTCCGACTAGCGGGACCAATATCTTCCTACAATGAGCAGTTCTTC. It specifies CASSFRLAGPISSYNEQFF. The chain has TRBV11-2 and TRBJ2-1; 11 positions match TRBD2. J was trimmed by 1 base and V by 3 bases; bases with no gene match: 11. Germline V gene data show CDR1 as SGHAT and CDR2 as FQNNGV. CDR3 length: 19 amino acids. Full variable domain (remainder filled in from reference TRBV11-2 and TRBJ2-1): EAGVAQSPRYKIIEKRQSVAFWCNPISGHATLYWYQQILGQGPKLLIQFQNNGVVDDSQLPKDRFSAERLKGVDSTLKIQPAKLEDSAVYLCASSFRLAGPISSYNEQFFGPGTRLTVL.

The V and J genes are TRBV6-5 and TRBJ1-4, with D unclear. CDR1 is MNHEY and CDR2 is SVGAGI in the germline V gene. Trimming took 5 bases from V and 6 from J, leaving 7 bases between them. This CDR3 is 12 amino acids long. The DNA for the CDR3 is TGTGCCAGCAGTATTGGGGATGAAAAACTGTTTTTT. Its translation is CASSIGDEKLFF.

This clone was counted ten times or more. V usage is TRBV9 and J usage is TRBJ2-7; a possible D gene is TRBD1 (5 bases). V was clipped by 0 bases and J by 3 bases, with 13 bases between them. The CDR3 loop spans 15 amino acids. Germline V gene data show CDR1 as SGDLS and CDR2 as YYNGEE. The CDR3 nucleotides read TGTGCCAGCAGCGTAGCAGGGTTTGGAGTCTACGAGCAGTACTTC. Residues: CASSVAGFGVYEQYF.

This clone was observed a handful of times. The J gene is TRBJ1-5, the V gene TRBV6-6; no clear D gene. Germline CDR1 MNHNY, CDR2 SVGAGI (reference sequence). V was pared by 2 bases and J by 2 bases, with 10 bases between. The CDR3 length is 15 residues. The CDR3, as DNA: TGTGCCAGCAGTTACATGCCCGAGGGCAATCAGCCCCAGCATTTT. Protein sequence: CASSYMPEGNQPQHF.

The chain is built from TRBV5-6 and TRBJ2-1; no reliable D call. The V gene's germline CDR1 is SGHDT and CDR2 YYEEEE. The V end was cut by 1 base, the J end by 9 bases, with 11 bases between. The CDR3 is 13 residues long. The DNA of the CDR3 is TGTGCCAGCAGCTTGAACCCACTTGGTGAGCAGTTCTTC. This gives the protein CASSLNPLGEQFF.

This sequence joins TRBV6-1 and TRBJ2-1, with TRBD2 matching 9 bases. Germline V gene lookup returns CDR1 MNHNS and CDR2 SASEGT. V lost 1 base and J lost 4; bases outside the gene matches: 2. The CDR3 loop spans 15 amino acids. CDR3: CASSEGLAAYNEQFF. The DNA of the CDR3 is TGTGCCAGCAGTGAAGGACTAGCGGCGTACAATGAGCAGTTCTTC.

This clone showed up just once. The CDR3 nucleotides read TGTGCCAGCAGCTTAGGTTTCCAAGAGACCCAGTACTTC. Translation: CASSLGFQETQYF. This chain uses TRBV5-6 with TRBJ2-5; no clear D. This CDR3 is 13 amino acids long. V lost 2 bases, J lost 1 base, and 6 bases lay in between. The germline V gene has CDR1 SGHDT and CDR2 YYEEEE.

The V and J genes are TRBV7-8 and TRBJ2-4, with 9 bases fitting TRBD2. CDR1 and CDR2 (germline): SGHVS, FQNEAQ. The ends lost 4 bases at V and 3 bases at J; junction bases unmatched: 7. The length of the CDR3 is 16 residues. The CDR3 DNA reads TGTGCCAGCAGCTCGCTAGCGGGATTGGTCAAAAACATTCAGTACTTC. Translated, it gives CASSSLAGLVKNIQYF. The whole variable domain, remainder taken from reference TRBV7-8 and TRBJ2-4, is GAGVSQSPRYKVAKRGQDVALRCDPISGHVSLFWYQQALGQGPEFLTYFQNEAQLDKSGLPSDRFFAERPEGSVSTLKIQRTQQEDSAVYLCASSSLAGLVKNIQYFGAGTRLSVL.

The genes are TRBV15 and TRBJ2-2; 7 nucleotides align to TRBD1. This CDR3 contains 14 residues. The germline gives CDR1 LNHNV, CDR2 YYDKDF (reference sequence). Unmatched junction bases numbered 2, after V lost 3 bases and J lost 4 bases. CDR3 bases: TGTGCCACCAGCAGGGACAGGAGCACCGGGGAGCTGTTTTTT. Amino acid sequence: CATSRDRSTGELFF.

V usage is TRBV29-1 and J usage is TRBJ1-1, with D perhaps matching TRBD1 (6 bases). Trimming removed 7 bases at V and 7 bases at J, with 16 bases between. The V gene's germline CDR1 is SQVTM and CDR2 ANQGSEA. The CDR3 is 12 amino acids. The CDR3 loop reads CSASFARGEAFF. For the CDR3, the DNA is TGCAGCGCATCATTCGCCAGGGGTGAAGCTTTCTTT.

This chain's CDR3 is CASSLGLAEVTDTQYF. The CDR3 region has the DNA TGTGCCAGCAGCTTGGGGCTAGCGGAAGTCACAGATACGCAGTATTTT. The chain is built from TRBV5-6 and TRBJ2-3; 7 nucleotides line up with TRBD2. V was pared by 0 bases and J by 2 bases, with 6 bases of the junction left unmatched. Germline V lookup: CDR1 SGHDT, CDR2 YYEEEE. CDR3 length: 16 residues.

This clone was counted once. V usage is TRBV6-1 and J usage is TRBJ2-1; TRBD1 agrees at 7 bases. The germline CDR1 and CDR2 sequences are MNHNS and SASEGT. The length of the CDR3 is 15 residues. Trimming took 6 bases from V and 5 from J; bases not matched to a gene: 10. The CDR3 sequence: CASRSGQAGHNEQFF. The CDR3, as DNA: TGTGCCAGCAGGTCAGGACAGGCGGGTCACAATGAGCAGTTCTTC.

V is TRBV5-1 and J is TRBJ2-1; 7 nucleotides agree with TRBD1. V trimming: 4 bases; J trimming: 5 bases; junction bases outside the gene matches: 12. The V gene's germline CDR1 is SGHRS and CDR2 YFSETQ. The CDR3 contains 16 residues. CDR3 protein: CASSRSRQGQNNEQFF. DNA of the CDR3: TGCGCCAGCAGCCGGAGTCGGCAGGGACAGAACAATGAGCAGTTCTTC.

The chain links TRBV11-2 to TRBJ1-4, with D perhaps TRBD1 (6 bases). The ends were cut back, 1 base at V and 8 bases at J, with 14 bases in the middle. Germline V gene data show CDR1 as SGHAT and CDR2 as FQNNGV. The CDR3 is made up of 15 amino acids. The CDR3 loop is CASSLGGAAPEKLFF. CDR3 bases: TGTGCCAGCAGCTTAGGGGGGGCAGCTCCGGAAAAACTGTTTTTT.

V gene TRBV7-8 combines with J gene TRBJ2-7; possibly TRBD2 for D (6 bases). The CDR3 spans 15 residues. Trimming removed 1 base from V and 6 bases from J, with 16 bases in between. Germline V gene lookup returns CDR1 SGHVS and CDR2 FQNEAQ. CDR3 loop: CASSLGAGEGAEQYF. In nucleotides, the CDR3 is TGTGCCAGCAGCTTAGGAGCGGGTGAAGGGGCCGAGCAGTACTTC.

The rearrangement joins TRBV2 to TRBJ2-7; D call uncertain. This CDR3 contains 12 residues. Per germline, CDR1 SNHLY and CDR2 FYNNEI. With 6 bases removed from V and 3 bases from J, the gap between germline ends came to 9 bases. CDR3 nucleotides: TGTGCCAGCAGGCCGGAAGTCTACGAGCAGTACTTC. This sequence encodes CASRPEVYEQYF.

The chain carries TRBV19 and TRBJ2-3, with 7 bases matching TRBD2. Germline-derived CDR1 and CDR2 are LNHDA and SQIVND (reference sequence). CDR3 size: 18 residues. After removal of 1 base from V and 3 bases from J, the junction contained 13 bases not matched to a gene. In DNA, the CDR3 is TGTGCCAGTAGTATAGGACTAGCTCGGAAGCGAGGTACAGATACGCAGTATTTT. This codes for CASSIGLARKRGTDTQYF.

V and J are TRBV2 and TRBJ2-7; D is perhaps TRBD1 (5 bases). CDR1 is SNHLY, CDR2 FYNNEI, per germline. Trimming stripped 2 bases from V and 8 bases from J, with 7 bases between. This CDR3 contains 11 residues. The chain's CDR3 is CASSERTKQYF. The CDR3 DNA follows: TGTGCCAGCAGTGAAAGGACAAAGCAGTACTTC. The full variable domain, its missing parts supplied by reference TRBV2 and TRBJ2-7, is EPEVTQTPSHQVTQMGQEVILRCVPISNHLYFYWYRQILGQKVEFLVSFYNNEISEKSEIFDDQFSVERPDGSNFTLKIRSTKLEDSAMYFCASSERTKQYFGPGTRLTVT.

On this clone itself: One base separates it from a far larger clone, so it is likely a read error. The CDR3 protein is CASRASGSFGELFF. In nucleotides, the CDR3 is TGTGCCAGCAGAGCTTCAGGGAGCTTCGGGGAGCTGTTTTTT. The chain uses TRBV5-4 and TRBJ2-2; D may match TRBD1 or TRBD2 (5 bases each). This CDR3 spans 14 amino acids. CDR1 and CDR2 from the germline V gene are SGHNT and YYREEE (reference sequence). Trimming pared 5 bases from V and 7 bases from J, leaving 15 bases between.

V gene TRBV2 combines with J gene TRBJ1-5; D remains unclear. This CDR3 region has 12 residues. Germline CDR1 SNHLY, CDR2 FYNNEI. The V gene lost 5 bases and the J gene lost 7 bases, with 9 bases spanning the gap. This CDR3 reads CASSKGSQPQHF. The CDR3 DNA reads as TGTGCCAGCAGTAAGGGATCACAGCCCCAGCATTTT.

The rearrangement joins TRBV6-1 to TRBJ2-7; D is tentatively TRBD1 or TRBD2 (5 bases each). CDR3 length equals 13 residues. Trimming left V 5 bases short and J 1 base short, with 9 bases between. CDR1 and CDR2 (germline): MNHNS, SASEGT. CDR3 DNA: TGTGCCAGCAGTTGGGACCATTCCTACGAGCAGTACTTC. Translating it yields CASSWDHSYEQYF.

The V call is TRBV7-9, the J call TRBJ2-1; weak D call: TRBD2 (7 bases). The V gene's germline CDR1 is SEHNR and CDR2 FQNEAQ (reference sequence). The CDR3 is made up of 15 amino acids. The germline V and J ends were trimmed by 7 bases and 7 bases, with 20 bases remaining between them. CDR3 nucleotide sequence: TGTGCCAGCACCTGGGGGGCGGGAGAGAAAAATGAGCAGTTCTTC. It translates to CASTWGAGEKNEQFF.

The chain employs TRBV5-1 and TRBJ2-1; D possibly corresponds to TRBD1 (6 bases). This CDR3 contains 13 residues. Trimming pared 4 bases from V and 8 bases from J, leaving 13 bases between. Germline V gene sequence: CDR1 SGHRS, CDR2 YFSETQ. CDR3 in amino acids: CASSLNRVDEQFF. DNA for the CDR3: TGCGCCAGCAGCCTAAACAGGGTCGATGAGCAGTTCTTC. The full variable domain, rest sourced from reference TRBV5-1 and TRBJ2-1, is KAGVTQTPRYLIKTRGQQVTLSCSPISGHRSVSWYQQTPGQGLQFLFEYFSETQRNKGNFPGRFSGRQFSNSRSEMNVSTLELGDSALYLCASSLNRVDEQFFGPGTRLTVL.